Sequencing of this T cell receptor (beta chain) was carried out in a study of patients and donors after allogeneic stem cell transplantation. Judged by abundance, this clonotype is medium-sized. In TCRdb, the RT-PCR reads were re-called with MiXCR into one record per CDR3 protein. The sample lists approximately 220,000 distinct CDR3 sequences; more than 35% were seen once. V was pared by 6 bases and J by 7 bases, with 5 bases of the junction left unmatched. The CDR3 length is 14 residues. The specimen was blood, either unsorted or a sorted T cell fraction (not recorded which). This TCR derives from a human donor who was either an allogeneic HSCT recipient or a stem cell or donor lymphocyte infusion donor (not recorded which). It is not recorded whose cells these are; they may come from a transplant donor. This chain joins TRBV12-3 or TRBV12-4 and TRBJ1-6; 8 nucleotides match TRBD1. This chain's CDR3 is CASRQTGENSPLHF. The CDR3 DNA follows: TGTGCCAGCAGACAGACAGGGGAAAATTCACCCCTCCACTTT.